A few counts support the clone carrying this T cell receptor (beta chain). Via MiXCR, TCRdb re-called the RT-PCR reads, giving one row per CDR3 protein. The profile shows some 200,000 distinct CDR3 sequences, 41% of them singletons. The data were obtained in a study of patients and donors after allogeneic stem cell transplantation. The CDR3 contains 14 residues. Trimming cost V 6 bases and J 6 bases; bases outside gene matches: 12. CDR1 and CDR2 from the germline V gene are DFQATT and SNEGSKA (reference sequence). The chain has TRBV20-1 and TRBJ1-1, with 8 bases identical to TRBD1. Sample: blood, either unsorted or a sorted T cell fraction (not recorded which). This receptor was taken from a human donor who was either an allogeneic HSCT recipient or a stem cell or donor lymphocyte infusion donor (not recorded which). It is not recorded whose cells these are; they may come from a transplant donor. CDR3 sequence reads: CSAKFGQGRAEAFF. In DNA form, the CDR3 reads TGCAGTGCAAAATTCGGACAGGGCCGGGCTGAAGCTTTCTTT.